This T cell receptor beta chain was sequenced during a study of control samples from healthy donors and cancer patients. Measured with immunoSEQ multiplex PCR; TCRdb has only the in-frame clones, and not every one. This sample yields tens of thousands of clones, of which over 80% are seen a single time; approximately 20% belongs to the top ten. Germline V lookup: CDR1 SGHTA, CDR2 FQGTGA. The CDR3 length is 16 residues. V was clipped by 2 bases and J by 0 bases; unmatched bases: 6. Sequenced sample: blood. This clonotype originated in a man aged 30 to 39 in good health. V and J are TRBV7-3 and TRBJ1-1, with 7 positions matching TRBD1. CDR3 in amino acids: CASSLGGDRMNTEAFF. The DNA for the CDR3 is TGTGCCAGCAGCTTAGGGGGGGACAGAATGAACACTGAAGCTTTCTTT.